The text below deals with one TCR beta chain. The antigen remains unidentified. This entry is derived from a study of cytomegalovirus exposure and HLA in healthy donors. Study-level background: From donors who were HLA-typed, an early data release held 65 million to 85 million unique TCRs.

Germline V gives CDR1 SEHNR, CDR2 FQNEAQ (reference sequence). The V end lost 5 bases, the J end lost 8 bases, and 21 bases lay between the germline ends. CDR3 length equals 16 residues. Primers: 60 Vbeta forward and 13 Jbeta reverse. The repertoire was sequenced with immunoSEQ multiplex PCR; TCRdb's copy has only in-frame clones and lacks some. In the table there are roughly 110,000 clones, around 76% of which are singletons. Study-wide findings and caveats: Rarity marked most TCR sequences, yet some public TCRs occurred in many donors. The productive fraction for most TCR beta V segments was about 90% or about 30% in an earlier analysis. A later analysis revealed that TCR association rates differed between HLA loci, peaking at DRB1 and bottoming out at HLA-C.

Material: PBMCs. The chain couples TRBV7-9 to TRBJ1-4; D is possibly TRBD1 (6 bases). The source is a woman between 40 and 50 years old in good health and CMV-seropositive. The CDR3 nucleotides read TGTGCCAGCAGCCCCCCTCGCAGGGGTATGGGCGAAAAACTGTTTTTT. Protein: CASSPPRRGMGEKLFF.